This T cell receptor beta chain comes out of a study of response to subunit inactivated influenza vaccine. On this clonotype: No antigen is known for it.

Study-level points and caveats: The authors offered the suggestion that each seasonal influenza vaccination recruits few new T cells.

Deletions cut 1 base from V and 5 bases from J, with 2 bases between. The CDR3 sequence is 11 residues long. Germline V CDR1 and CDR2: SGHAT, FQDESV (reference sequence). TCRdb re-called the RT-PCR reads with MiXCR, one entry per CDR3 protein. The sample has about 300,000 distinct CDR3 sequences, around a fifth seen once. The material sequenced was PBMCs from blood, taken about 20 months after vaccination. The chain combines TRBV11-1 with TRBJ1-1; no definite D call. The receptor's source is a man between 50 and 75 years old who received an inactivated influenza vaccine. The CDR3 DNA follows: TGTGCCAGCAGCTTAGTTACTGAAGCTTTCTTT. Protein product: CASSLVTEAFF.